This T cell receptor (beta chain) was profiled in a study of human T cells and chemical hapten exposure. This clonotype was detected ten times or more. From the RACE reads, TCRdb called clonotypes with MiXCR, one entry per CDR3 protein. The repertoire holds under 75,000 distinct CDR3 sequences, 8.5% seen once, with about 3.5% in the top ten. Time point meaning: patch test 2, 6 weeks after DPC sensitization. Treatment here: therapeutic diphenylcyclopropenone sensitization with weekly scalp DPC. This clonotype was sampled from a woman aged 45-59 years with alopecia areata. Some clones in this sample may be carry-over from other donors' samples. This specimen was whole blood, taken in connection with sensitization to the hapten diphenylcyclopropenone (DPC).

The CDR3 coding sequence is TGTGCCAGCAGTCCAAGGGGGACAGGGTACCACGAGCAGTACTTC. Translated: CASSPRGTGYHEQYF. The chain has TRBV2 and TRBJ2-7; 9 bases align to TRBD1. Germline loops: CDR1 SNHLY, CDR2 FYNNEI. This CDR3 contains 15 residues. V gave up 5 bases and J gave up 5 bases; unmatched junction bases: 10.